The 21 T cell receptor beta chains below were found in one sample sequenced in a study of blood T cell repertoires in COVID-19. Sequencing used immunoSEQ multiplex PCR; TCRdb keeps in-frame clones, though not all of them. This sample has some 170,000 clones; roughly 87% occur once, and the top ten carry 1.6%. What was sequenced was peripheral blood. Every receptor here comes from a woman in her forties or fifties with acute or convalescent COVID-19.

This sequence joins TRBV5-1 and TRBJ1-3; D is perhaps TRBD1 (5 bases). This CDR3 comprises 15 residues. Germline loops: CDR1 SGHRS, CDR2 YFSETQ. V lost 0 bases and J lost 2, with 9 bases in between. In DNA form, the CDR3 reads TGCGCCAGCAGCTTGGGTTCGGGGGCTGGAAACACCATATATTTT. This codes for CASSLGSGAGNTIYF.

This chain uses TRBV7-2 with TRBJ1-2; 7 bases line up with TRBD1. The CDR3 has 13 amino acids. V was pared by 4 bases and J by 6 bases, with 5 bases of the junction left unmatched. Germline values: CDR1 SGHTA, CDR2 FQGNSA. CDR3 nucleotide sequence: TGTGCCAGCAGCTGGTCCGGGACAGATGGCTACACCTTC. Translated, it gives CASSWSGTDGYTF.

The rearrangement joins TRBV7-2 to TRBJ2-7; a possible D gene is TRBD2 (6 bases). CDR1 is SGHTA and CDR2 is FQGNSA in the germline V gene. Trimming left V 5 bases short and J 3 bases short, with 11 bases between. CDR3 length: 13 amino acids. DNA for the CDR3: TGTGCCAGCAGCCCGGGACTCCACTACGAGCAGTACTTC. It codes for CASSPGLHYEQYF. The full variable domain, its missing parts supplied by reference TRBV7-2 and TRBJ2-7, is GAGVSQSPSNKVTEKGKDVELRCDPISGHTALYWYRQSLGQGLEFLIYFQGNSAPDKSGLPSDRFSAERTGGSVSTLTIQRTQQEDSAVYLCASSPGLHYEQYFGPGTRLTVT.

The gene calls are TRBV19 and TRBJ1-2, with 12 bases identical to TRBD1. The germline gives CDR1 LNHDA, CDR2 SQIVND (reference sequence). V lost 4 bases and J lost 6; bases outside the gene matches: 6. The CDR3 runs to 15 residues. The CDR3 region is CASSTSGTGGNGYTF. In nucleotides, the CDR3 is TGTGCCAGTAGTACCTCTGGGACAGGGGGCAATGGCTACACCTTC.

The chain combines TRBV5-6 with TRBJ2-5, with TRBD2 as a possible D gene (5 bases). The CDR3 extends over 11 amino acids. Looked up from germline, CDR1 is SGHDT and CDR2 is YYEEEE. The germline V and J ends were trimmed by 4 bases and 5 bases, with 6 bases remaining between them. CDR3 nucleotides: TGTGCCAGCAGCAGAGGGGAGACCCAGTACTTC. Its translation: CASSRGETQYF.

The rearrangement uses TRBV9 and TRBJ2-3; maybe TRBD2 (5 bases). Germline V gene sequence: CDR1 SGDLS, CDR2 YYNGEE. Between the trimmed V and J ends, which lost 2 bases and 6 bases, there was a span of 10 bases. This CDR3 contains 13 residues. The CDR3 region is CASSVPGIDTQYF. CDR3 sequence (DNA): TGTGCCAGCAGCGTTCCGGGGATCGATACGCAGTATTTT.

With respect to this clone: Other DNA variants within this sample encode the same CDR3. CDR3 sequence (DNA): TGTGCCAGCAGCTTGGGGACAGGGGATCAGCCCCAGCATTTT. Protein: CASSLGTGDQPQHF. The chain joins TRBV5-8 to TRBJ1-5, with 9 nucleotides matching TRBD1. CDR1 and CDR2 from the germline V gene are SGHTS and YDEGEE. The trim removed 0 bases at V and 5 bases at J, leaving 0 bases unmatched. CDR3 length: 14 residues.

The V call is TRBV7-7, the J call TRBJ2-2; a possible D gene is TRBD2 (7 bases). CDR1 and CDR2 (germline): SSHAT, FNYEAQ (reference sequence). The CDR3 is 15 residues long. The germline V and J ends were trimmed by 3 bases and 3 bases, with 11 bases remaining between them. CDR3 protein: CASSFGGPDTGELFF. CDR3 bases: TGTGCCAGCAGCTTCGGGGGGCCGGACACCGGGGAGCTGTTTTTT.

This clone showed up just once. The CDR3 reads CASSIVRTSYGELFF. The CDR3 DNA reads as TGTGCCAGTAGTATAGTAAGGACTAGTTACGGGGAGCTGTTTTTT. The chain links TRBV19 to TRBJ2-2, with TRBD2 identical over 7 bases. V was clipped by 1 base and J by 7 bases; unmatched bases: 6. The germline V gene has CDR1 LNHDA and CDR2 SQIVND (reference sequence). This CDR3 has 15 amino acids.

V and J are TRBV6-2 or TRBV6-3 and TRBJ1-2; D ambiguous. The CDR3 is 13 amino acids. Germline loops: CDR1 MNHEY, CDR2 SVGEGT. The ends were cut back, 6 bases at V and 1 base at J, with 9 bases in the middle. This CDR3 reads CASSVGVNYGYTF. CDR3 DNA: TGTGCCAGCAGCGTCGGAGTTAACTATGGCTACACCTTC.

This clone was detected only once. The V call is TRBV5-1, the J call TRBJ2-3; maybe TRBD1 (5 bases). CDR3 size: 15 residues. Germline-derived CDR1 and CDR2 are SGHRS and YFSETQ. Trimming pared 6 bases from V and 6 bases from J, leaving 20 bases between. This CDR3 is CASTHGDSRWDTQYF. The CDR3 nucleotides read TGCGCCAGCACCCACGGAGACAGTCGCTGGGATACGCAGTATTTT.

The genes are TRBV25-1 and TRBJ2-5; possibly TRBD2 for D (5 bases). Germline CDR1 is MGHDK and CDR2 is SYGVNS. The V end lost 1 base, the J end lost 2 bases, and 8 bases lay between the germline ends. This CDR3 has 14 residues. The CDR3 protein is CASSELTGQETQYF. DNA of the CDR3: TGTGCCAGCAGTGAATTAACGGGACAAGAGACCCAGTACTTC. Complete variable domain (other parts from reference TRBV25-1 and TRBJ2-5): EADIYQTPRYLVIGTGKKITLECSQTMGHDKMYWYQQDPGMELHLIHYSYGVNSTEKGDLSSESTVSRIRTEHFPLTLESARPSHTSQYLCASSELTGQETQYFGPGTRLLVL.

The V and J genes are TRBV12-3 or TRBV12-4 and TRBJ1-2; TRBD1 is a possible D gene (5 bases). The CDR3 contains 13 residues. Trimming pared 2 bases from V and 4 bases from J, leaving 8 bases between. CDR3 in DNA: TGTGCCAGCAGTTTATTGGGGGGCTATGGCTACACCTTC. Amino acids: CASSLLGGYGYTF.

This sequence joins TRBV9 and TRBJ1-5; 8 bases agree with TRBD1. CDR1 and CDR2 from the germline V gene are SGDLS and YYNGEE. V gave up 2 bases and J gave up 4 bases; unmatched junction bases: 2. The CDR3 is 14 amino acids. CDR3 sequence (DNA): TGTGCCAGCAGCGTCACAGGGGGAAATCAGCCCCAGCATTTT. Residues: CASSVTGGNQPQHF.

This chain joins TRBV19 and TRBJ1-1; the D is unclear. The V end lost 7 bases, the J end lost 3 bases, and 12 bases lay between the germline ends. Germline V gene sequence: CDR1 LNHDA, CDR2 SQIVND (reference sequence). This CDR3 is 13 amino acids long. As DNA, the CDR3 is TGTGCCAGTAACCCCCCTACTTACACTGAAGCTTTCTTT. It is translated as CASNPPTYTEAFF.

The chain uses TRBV7-9 and TRBJ1-2; TRBD1 is a possible D gene (6 bases). From germline, CDR1 is SEHNR and CDR2 FQNEAQ (reference sequence). V lost 3 bases, J lost 5 bases, and 10 bases lay in between. CDR3 size: 13 residues. CDR3 in amino acids: CASSFGQLYGYTF. The CDR3, as DNA: TGTGCCAGCAGCTTCGGACAGCTATATGGCTACACCTTC.

The chain links TRBV5-1 to TRBJ2-7; D is unresolved. CDR1 and CDR2 (germline): SGHRS, YFSETQ. The CDR3 has 11 amino acids. The V end was cut by 4 bases, the J end by 3 bases, with 5 bases between. The CDR3: CASSLNYEQYF. CDR3 coding DNA: TGCGCCAGCAGCCTAAACTACGAGCAGTACTTC.

V is TRBV2 and J is TRBJ2-5; D call uncertain. There are 13 residues in the CDR3. In germline, CDR1 is SNHLY, CDR2 FYNNEI. V was clipped by 5 bases and J by 2 bases, with 9 bases between them. CDR3 DNA: TGTGCCAGCAGTCCCGACTGGCAAGAGACCCAGTACTTC. It encodes CASSPDWQETQYF.

This chain joins TRBV5-1 and TRBJ1-3, with 8 bases matching TRBD1. There are 15 residues in the CDR3. In germline, CDR1 is SGHRS, CDR2 YFSETQ. V dropped 4 bases and J dropped 2; count of bases not matched to a gene: 5. CDR3 in amino acids: CASSATGEAGNTIYF. CDR3 nucleotides: TGCGCCAGCAGCGCGACAGGGGAGGCTGGAAACACCATATATTTT.

The chain links TRBV14 to TRBJ1-2, with D maybe TRBD1 (5 bases). Trimming took off 4 bases at V and 5 bases at J, with 11 bases between the two ends. The germline V gene encodes CDR1 SGHDN and CDR2 FVKESK. This CDR3 is built from 13 residues. CDR3 sequence (DNA): TGTGCCAGCAGCCTAGGGACTGCTTATGGCTACACCTTC. It translates to CASSLGTAYGYTF.

This clone was recorded once. The chain recombines TRBV5-6 with TRBJ2-7; possibly TRBD2 for D (7 bases). Trimming took 2 bases from V and 0 from J, leaving 12 bases between them. The V gene's germline CDR1 is SGHDT and CDR2 YYEEEE. CDR3 length: 15 residues. The CDR3 is CASSLGGAFSYEQYF. As DNA, the CDR3 is TGTGCCAGCAGCTTAGGGGGGGCGTTCTCCTACGAGCAGTACTTC.